These 23 T cell receptor beta chains were all obtained from the same sample, sequenced in a study of Graves' ophthalmopathy and Graves' hyperthyroidism. From RNA, the CDR3 regions of TCR beta chains were amplified and sequenced. HTBI-primed first-round RT-PCR preceded second-round multiplex PCR. From the multiplex PCR reads, TCRdb called clonotypes with MiXCR, one entry per CDR3 protein. This sample has about 380,000 distinct CDR3 sequences; just over 15% occur once, and the top ten carry approximately 7%. The specimen was peripheral blood. The receptors stem from a woman under 30 with stable Graves' hyperthyroidism.

This chain connects TRBV4-1 to TRBJ1-6; no definite D call. CDR3 length equals 13 residues. With 7 bases removed from V and 6 bases from J, the gap between germline ends came to 10 bases. The germline CDR1 and CDR2 sequences are MGHRA and YSYEKL. The CDR3 DNA is TGCGCCAGCAAGGCGCTGCTTAATTCACCCCTCCACTTT. Residues: CASKALLNSPLHF.

This clonotype was recorded at least ten times. The rearrangement links TRBV5-1 to TRBJ2-7, with TRBD1 identical over 8 bases. With 5 bases clipped from V and 3 bases from J, the junction kept 10 bases outside the gene matches. CDR1 is SGHRS and CDR2 is YFSETQ in the germline V gene. CDR3 length: 15 amino acids. The CDR3 DNA reads TGCGCCAGCAGGACCAATCCGGGACAGGACTACGAGCAGTACTTC. Protein sequence: CASRTNPGQDYEQYF.

This clonotype was seen at least ten times. The V call is TRBV24-1, the J call TRBJ1-1; D is ambiguous. With 3 bases removed from V and 6 bases from J, the gap between germline ends came to 10 bases. The CDR3 is made up of 13 amino acids. CDR1 KGHDR and CDR2 SFDVKD come from the germline V gene. For the CDR3, the DNA is TGTGCCACCAGTGATGTCCGAAAGGCTGAAGCTTTCTTT. It yields the protein CATSDVRKAEAFF.

The chain joins TRBV15 to TRBJ2-4; 7 bases map to TRBD1. V shed 6 bases, J shed 5 bases, and the junction held 4 bases outside the gene matches. Germline CDR1 is LNHNV and CDR2 is YYDKDF (reference sequence). The CDR3 loop spans 13 amino acids. This CDR3 reads CATRKQGQNIQYF. CDR3 DNA sequence: TGTGCCACCAGGAAACAGGGGCAAAACATTCAGTACTTC.

The chain combines TRBV6-1 with TRBJ2-5; D possibly corresponds to TRBD1 (6 bases). The CDR3 loop spans 14 amino acids. V was pared by 4 bases and J by 4 bases, with 13 bases between. CDR1 and CDR2 from the germline V gene are MNHNS and SASEGT. The CDR3 loop is CASSVDRSSETQYF. CDR3 nucleotide sequence: TGTGCCAGCAGTGTCGACAGGAGTTCAGAGACCCAGTACTTC.

In this sample, this clonotype turned up many times. This chain joins TRBV19 and TRBJ1-2; TRBD1 matches 10 bases. CDR1 LNHDA and CDR2 SQIVND come from the germline V gene (reference sequence). The CDR3 extends over 14 amino acids. Trimming cost V 5 bases and J 7 bases; bases outside gene matches: 7. DNA of the CDR3: TGTGCCAGTAGTTGGGACAGGGGTTCTATTGGCTACACCTTC. Its protein is CASSWDRGSIGYTF.

The table lists this clonotype with many counts. The V call is TRBV10-3, the J call TRBJ2-7; no clear D. The V end was cut by 7 bases, the J end by 5 bases, with 9 bases between. The CDR3 runs 11 residues. Germline CDR1 ENHRY, CDR2 SYGVKD. CDR3 residues: CAIKERNEQYF. CDR3 nucleotides: TGTGCCATCAAAGAGAGAAACGAGCAGTACTTC.

The rearrangement links TRBV7-9 to TRBJ1-2; D might be TRBD1 (5 bases). The CDR3 contains 14 residues. V was trimmed by 5 bases and J by 4 bases, leaving 14 bases between them. Germline V gene sequence: CDR1 SEHNR, CDR2 FQNEAQ (reference sequence). CDR3 sequence: CASSPRQPAYGYTF. CDR3 coding DNA: TGTGCCAGCAGCCCCCGACAGCCCGCCTATGGCTACACCTTC.

For this clonotype: A clone one base away is much larger, so this may be a read error. V and J are TRBV2 and TRBJ1-5, with D possibly matching TRBD1 (5 bases). This CDR3 is built from 12 residues. CDR1 and CDR2 (germline): SNHLY, FYNNEI. The CDR3 spells CASSRVNQPKHF. The CDR3 DNA is TGTGCCAGCAGCAGGGTCAATCAGCCCAAGCATTTT.

The sample holds many counts of this clonotype. The CDR3 is CASSSPLAGVYEQYF. The CDR3 bases are TGTGCCAGCAGCTCCCCACTAGCGGGGGTCTACGAGCAGTACTTC. The chain has TRBV7-2 and TRBJ2-7; 11 bases agree with TRBD2. V lost 4 bases and J lost 3; bases outside the gene matches: 5. The CDR3 runs to 15 residues. CDR1 is SGHTA and CDR2 is FQGNSA in the germline V gene.

This clonotype was detected only a few times. The chain employs TRBV6-1 and TRBJ1-1; D possibly corresponds to TRBD1 (6 bases). Germline V gives CDR1 MNHNS, CDR2 SASEGT. The CDR3 length is 14 residues. V lost 7 bases and J lost 3, with 15 bases in between. Written as DNA, the CDR3 is TGTGCCAGCAATCGACGGAACAGGGACACTGAAGCTTTCTTT. This gives the protein CASNRRNRDTEAFF.

This clonotype was seen repeatedly, ten times or more. The chain joins TRBV27 to TRBJ2-7; unclear D gene. V was trimmed by 3 bases and J by 2 bases, leaving 11 bases between them. The CDR3 extends over 14 amino acids. CDR1 and CDR2 (germline): MNHEY, SMNVEV (reference sequence). CDR3 residues: CASSLLGKAYEQYF. The CDR3, as DNA: TGTGCCAGCAGTTTGTTGGGCAAAGCCTACGAGCAGTACTTC.

This clonotype appeared many times. This chain joins TRBV27 and TRBJ1-5; D perhaps matches TRBD1 (5 bases). V was pared by 4 bases and J by 5 bases, with 15 bases between. The CDR3 has 15 amino acids. The germline CDR1 and CDR2 sequences are MNHEY and SMNVEV (reference sequence). CDR3 bases: TGTGCCAGCAGTTATAGGGCAGGGCGCCATCAGCCCCAGCATTTT. Translated, it gives CASSYRAGRHQPQHF.

This clonotype was seen ten or more times. This chain joins TRBV5-8 and TRBJ1-2, with 9 bases fitting TRBD1. The V segment lost 3 bases and the J segment 6 bases; nucleotides outside the gene matches: 9. The CDR3 has 15 residues. Germline lookup yields CDR1 SGHTS and CDR2 YDEGEE. CDR3 protein: CASSWDSGTGNGYTF. The CDR3 DNA sequence: TGTGCCAGCAGCTGGGACTCCGGGACAGGGAATGGCTACACCTTC.

The chain carries TRBV6-2 or TRBV6-3 and TRBJ1-2, with D uncertain. The CDR3 spans 14 residues. V was shortened by 0 bases and J by 6 bases, with 11 bases between the two germline ends. Germline CDR1 reads MNHEY; CDR2 reads SVGEGT. As DNA, the CDR3 is TGTGCCAGCAGTTACTCCCACACTGTCGATGGCTACACCTTC. Translation gives CASSYSHTVDGYTF.

This clonotype was counted a few times. The chain links TRBV6-5 to TRBJ2-6, with D perhaps TRBD1 (5 bases). This CDR3 has 16 amino acids. CDR1 MNHEY and CDR2 SVGAGI come from the germline V gene. The V and J ends lost 4 bases and 0 bases respectively, with 10 bases between them. The CDR3 is CASSSGRSSGANVLTF. The CDR3 DNA follows: TGTGCCAGCAGTTCAGGGCGGTCCTCTGGGGCCAACGTCCTGACTTTC.

This clonotype was seen many times. This chain joins TRBV7-2 and TRBJ2-7; the D gene is possibly TRBD2 (6 bases). This CDR3 comprises 13 residues. Trimming shortened V by 5 bases and J by 5 bases, and 13 bases separated the two germline ends. CDR1 and CDR2 from the germline V gene are SGHTA and FQGNSA. The DNA of the CDR3 is TGTGCCAGCAGCCCTGCGGGGCTCCACGAGCAGTACTTC. Amino acid sequence: CASSPAGLHEQYF.

The chain combines TRBV7-9 with TRBJ2-3; no reliable D call. Trimming cost V 2 bases and J 2 bases, with 11 bases left between them. The CDR3 is 15 amino acids. The germline V gene has CDR1 SEHNR and CDR2 FQNEAQ (reference sequence). CDR3 sequence: CASSLIQQHTDTQYF. CDR3 nucleotide sequence: TGTGCCAGCAGCTTAATACAGCAGCACACAGATACGCAGTATTTT.

This clonotype was counted many times. The V and J genes are TRBV4-1 and TRBJ1-3; D remains ambiguous. V lost 2 bases and J 0 bases, leaving 8 bases between the germline ends. CDR1 is MGHRA and CDR2 is YSYEKL in the germline V gene. This CDR3 contains 15 residues. The CDR3 loop is CASSQLQFSGNTIYF. The CDR3 nucleotides are TGCGCCAGCAGCCAACTACAGTTCTCTGGAAACACCATATATTTT.

This clonotype was observed a handful of times. The chain carries TRBV12-5 and TRBJ1-3; possibly TRBD1 for D (5 bases). V gave up 10 bases and J gave up 0 bases, with 10 bases separating them. CDR1 and CDR2 from the germline V gene are LGHNT and FRNRAP. The length of the CDR3 is 13 residues. The DNA of the CDR3 is TGTGCTACCGGGACCGGCTCTGGAAACACCATATATTTT. The encoded protein is CATGTGSGNTIYF.

This clonotype was found a few times. This chain's CDR3 is CASSRPGTSGGSPGANVLTF. The CDR3 coding sequence is TGTGCCAGCAGTCGTCCCGGGACTAGCGGGGGGTCCCCTGGGGCCAACGTCCTGACTTTC. The chain couples TRBV6-2 or TRBV6-3 to TRBJ2-6; TRBD2 matches 15 bases. The CDR3 is 20 amino acids. Germline V gene sequence: CDR1 MNHEY, CDR2 SVGEGT. Trimming cost V 5 bases and J 2 bases; bases outside gene matches: 10.

This clonotype was counted at least ten times. The chain carries TRBV27 and TRBJ2-7, with a weak D call TRBD1 (6 bases). The CDR3 length is 14 residues. Germline CDR1 is MNHEY and CDR2 is SMNVEV (reference sequence). Trimming stripped 8 bases from V and 2 bases from J, with 16 bases between. CDR3 sequence (DNA): TGTGCCAGCTCCCGTCGACAGGACCCCTACGAGCAGTACTTC. This encodes CASSRRQDPYEQYF.

For this clonotype: A much larger clone is a single base away; this may be a read error. The genes are TRBV6-1 and TRBJ1-2; D remains ambiguous. Per germline, CDR1 MNHNS and CDR2 SASEGT. Trimming took 2 bases from V and 4 from J, leaving 8 bases between them. The CDR3 extends over 13 amino acids. CDR3 region: CASSEPVRYGYTF. The CDR3 DNA reads TGTGCCAGCAGTGAACCGGTGCGCTATGGCTACACCTTC.